This TCR beta chain was captured in a study of T cell changes during pregnancy in multiple sclerosis. The table came from immunoSEQ multiplex PCR; TCRdb's copy has only in-frame clones and leaves some out. The sample lists about 59,000 clones, 93% occurring once. Germline lookup yields CDR1 GTSNPN and CDR2 SVGIG (reference sequence). This CDR3 is built from 15 residues. Trimming removed 4 bases from V and 0 bases from J; junction bases left unmatched: 5. The source material was CD8+ T cells from peripheral blood mononuclear cells, sampled in the third trimester of pregnancy. The chain couples TRBV30 to TRBJ2-1, with 8 bases fitting TRBD2. This receptor was taken from a female donor with multiple sclerosis, enrolled in a pregnancy study. In nucleotides, the CDR3 is TGTGCCTGGAACACCGCGGGGGGCTCCTACAATGAGCAGTTCTTC. Its translation is CAWNTAGGSYNEQFF.